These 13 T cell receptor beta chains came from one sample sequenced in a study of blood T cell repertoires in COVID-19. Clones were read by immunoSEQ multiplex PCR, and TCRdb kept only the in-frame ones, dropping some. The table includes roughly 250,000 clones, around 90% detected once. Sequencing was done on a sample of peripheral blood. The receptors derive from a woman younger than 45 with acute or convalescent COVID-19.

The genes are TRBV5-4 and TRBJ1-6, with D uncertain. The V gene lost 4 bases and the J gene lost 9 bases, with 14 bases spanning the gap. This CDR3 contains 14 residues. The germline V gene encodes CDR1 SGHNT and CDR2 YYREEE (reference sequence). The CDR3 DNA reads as TGTGCCAGCAGCGCCGGGATGGTAGTTTCACCCCTCCACTTT. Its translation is CASSAGMVVSPLHF.

The CDR3 nucleotides read TGTGCCAGCAGTTTGACAGGGACCTACAATGAGCAGTTCTTC. It encodes CASSLTGTYNEQFF. V is TRBV27 and J is TRBJ2-1; 7 bases line up with TRBD1. Per germline, CDR1 MNHEY and CDR2 SMNVEV (reference sequence). The V gene end was trimmed by 3 bases and the J gene end by 2 bases; junction bases not matched to a gene: 1. This CDR3 has 14 amino acids.

The CDR3 coding sequence is TGTGCCAGCAGCTCAGGGCTCGGGACATCCTACGAGCAGTACTTC. This encodes CASSSGLGTSYEQYF. The V call is TRBV13, the J call TRBJ2-7; D may be TRBD1 (6 bases). Germline V gene sequence: CDR1 PRHDT, CDR2 FYEKMQ (reference sequence). The V end was cut by 4 bases, the J end by 1 base, with 14 bases between. This CDR3 has 15 residues.

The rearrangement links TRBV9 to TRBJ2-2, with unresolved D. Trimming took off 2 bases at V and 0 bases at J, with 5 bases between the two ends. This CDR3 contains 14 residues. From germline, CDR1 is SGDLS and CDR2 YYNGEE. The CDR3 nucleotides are TGTGCCAGCAGCGTCGGAGCGAACACCGGGGAGCTGTTTTTT. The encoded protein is CASSVGANTGELFF. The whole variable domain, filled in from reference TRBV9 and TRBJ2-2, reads DSGVTQTPKHLITATGQRVTLRCSPRSGDLSVYWYQQSLDQGLQFLIQYYNGEERAKGNILERFSAQQFPDLHSELNLSSLELGDSALYFCASSVGANTGELFFGEGSRLTVL.

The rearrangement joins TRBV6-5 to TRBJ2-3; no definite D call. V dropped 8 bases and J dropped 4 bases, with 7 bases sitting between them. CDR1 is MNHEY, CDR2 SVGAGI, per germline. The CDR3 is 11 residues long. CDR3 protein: CASQSSDTQYF. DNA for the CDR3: TGTGCCAGCCAAAGCTCAGATACGCAGTATTTT.

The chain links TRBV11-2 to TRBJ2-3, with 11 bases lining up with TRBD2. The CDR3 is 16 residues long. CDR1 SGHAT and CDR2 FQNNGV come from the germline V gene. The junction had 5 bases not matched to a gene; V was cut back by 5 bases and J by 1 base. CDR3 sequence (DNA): TGTGCCAGCAGCCCCTATAGCGGGAGGGGCACAGATACGCAGTATTTT. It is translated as CASSPYSGRGTDTQYF.

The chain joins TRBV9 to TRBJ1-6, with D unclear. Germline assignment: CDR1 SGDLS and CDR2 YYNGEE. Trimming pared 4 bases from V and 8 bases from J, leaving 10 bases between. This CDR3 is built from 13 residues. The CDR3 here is CASSPQEDSPLHF. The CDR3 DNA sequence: TGTGCCAGCAGCCCCCAGGAGGATTCACCCCTCCACTTT.

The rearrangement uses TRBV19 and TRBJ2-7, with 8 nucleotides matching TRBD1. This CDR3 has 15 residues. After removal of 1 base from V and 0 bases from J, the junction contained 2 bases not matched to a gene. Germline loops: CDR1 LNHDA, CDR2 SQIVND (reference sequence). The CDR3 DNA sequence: TGTGCCAGTAGTATAGGACAGGGGATCTCCTACGAGCAGTACTTC. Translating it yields CASSIGQGISYEQYF.

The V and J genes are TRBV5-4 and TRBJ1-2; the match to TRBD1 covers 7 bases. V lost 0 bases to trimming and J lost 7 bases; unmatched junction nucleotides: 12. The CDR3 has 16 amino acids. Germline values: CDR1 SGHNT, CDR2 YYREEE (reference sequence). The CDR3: CASSLGRQGQAGGYTF. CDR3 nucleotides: TGTGCCAGCAGCTTGGGGAGGCAAGGACAGGCGGGTGGCTACACCTTC.

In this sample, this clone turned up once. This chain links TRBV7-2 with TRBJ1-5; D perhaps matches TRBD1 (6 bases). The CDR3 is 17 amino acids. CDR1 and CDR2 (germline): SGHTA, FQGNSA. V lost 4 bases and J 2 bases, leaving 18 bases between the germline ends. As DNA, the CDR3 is TGTGCCAGCAGCTCACCCACATTGGGGGCGGGCAATCAGCCCCAGCATTTT. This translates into CASSSPTLGAGNQPQHF.

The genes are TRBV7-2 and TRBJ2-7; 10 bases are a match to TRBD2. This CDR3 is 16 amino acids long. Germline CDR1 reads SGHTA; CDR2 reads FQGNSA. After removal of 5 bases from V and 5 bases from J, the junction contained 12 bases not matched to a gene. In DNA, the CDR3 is TGTGCCAGCAGCCTTAGTAGTAGCGGGAGGAGGGACGAGCAGTACTTC. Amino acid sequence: CASSLSSSGRRDEQYF.

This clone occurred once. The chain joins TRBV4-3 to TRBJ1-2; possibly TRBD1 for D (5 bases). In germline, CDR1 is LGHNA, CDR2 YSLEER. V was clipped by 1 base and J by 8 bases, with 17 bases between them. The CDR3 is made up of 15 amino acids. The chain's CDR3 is CASSQGGPSGRGYTF. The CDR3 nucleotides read TGCGCCAGCAGCCAAGGGGGCCCGTCCGGACGGGGCTACACCTTC.

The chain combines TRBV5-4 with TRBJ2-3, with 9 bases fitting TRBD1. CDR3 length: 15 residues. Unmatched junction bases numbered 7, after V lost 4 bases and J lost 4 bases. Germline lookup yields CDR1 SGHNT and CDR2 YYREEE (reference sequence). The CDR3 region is CASSQGQGRPDTQYF. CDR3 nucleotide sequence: TGTGCCAGCAGCCAGGGACAGGGACGCCCAGATACGCAGTATTTT.